This T cell receptor (beta chain) emerged from a study of T cell repertoires in cytomegalovirus infection. Study background: HLA-B-restricted CMV epitopes that are well studied, plus recently identified HLA-C-restricted ones, were used by the study. In public TCR beta signatures, there were indications of both CMV infection and matching HLA type. Study outcomes and limitations: In two of eight donors, the top clonotype was HLA-C-restricted CMV-specific. The study identified carriers of CMV plus the relevant HLA from cumulative public TCR beta family frequency.

With regard to this clonotype: Its antigen is as yet unknown. Since a much larger clone is just one base distant, this may be a read error. In this CDR3 the conserved last residue, phenylalanine or tryptophan, is missing, so a read error is likely.

One entry per CDR3 protein results from TCRdb running MiXCR on the reads. The table shows hundreds of thousands of distinct CDR3 sequences, with approximately 42% occurring only once. Germline CDR1 and CDR2: SGHTA and FQGNSA. V shed 5 bases and J 3 bases; nucleotides not matched to a gene: 4. The length of the CDR3 is 14 residues. Source: cultured PBMCs, taken from culture after CMV antigen stimulation. The receptor was derived from a human donor in good health (CMV status not recorded). Some clones in this sample may be carry-over from other donors' samples. The chain carries TRBV7-2 and TRBJ2-1; 7 nucleotides match TRBD1. As DNA, the CDR3 is TGTGCCAGCAGCGGGGGACAGTTCTACAATGAGCAGTTCTCC. Translation: CASSGGQFYNEQFS.